This entry is about one TCR beta chain. Its antigen is not known. In germline, CDR1 is MRHNA, CDR2 SNTAGT. Between the trimmed V and J ends, which lost 9 bases and 4 bases, there was a span of 7 bases. The length of the CDR3 is 11 residues. Described treatment: 19 received Ad26.COV2.S at low or high dose, single or two shots; 5 received placebo; per-sample allocation not given. Sampling occurred on day 63 after the first vaccine or placebo injection. It was an adult aged 18-55 years in Boston who was the donor. Wuhan-strain SARS-CoV-2 spike was expressed by the Ad26 vector that made up the vaccine. The data were obtained in a study of Ad26.COV2.S vaccination and SARS-CoV-2 variants. Looking at the study overall: Ad26.COV2.S given intramuscularly, once or twice 56 days apart.

TCRdb keeps only in-frame clones here, not all; method: immunoSEQ multiplex PCR. Here the sample spans about 440,000 clones, around 90% being singletons. Study-wide findings and caveats: CD8+ and CD4+ T cells specific for spike reportedly responded with substantial breadth after vaccination.

Sequencing used peripheral blood, obtained in a trial of Ad26.COV2.S vaccine versus placebo. This sequence was found in a person between 18 and 59 years old who received the Ad26.COV2.S COVID-19 vaccine or a placebo. The V gene is TRBV6-4, the J gene TRBJ2-1; no clear D gene. Here the CDR3 reads CARTVYNEQFF. CDR3 coding DNA: TGTGCCAGAACAGTTTACAATGAGCAGTTCTTC.